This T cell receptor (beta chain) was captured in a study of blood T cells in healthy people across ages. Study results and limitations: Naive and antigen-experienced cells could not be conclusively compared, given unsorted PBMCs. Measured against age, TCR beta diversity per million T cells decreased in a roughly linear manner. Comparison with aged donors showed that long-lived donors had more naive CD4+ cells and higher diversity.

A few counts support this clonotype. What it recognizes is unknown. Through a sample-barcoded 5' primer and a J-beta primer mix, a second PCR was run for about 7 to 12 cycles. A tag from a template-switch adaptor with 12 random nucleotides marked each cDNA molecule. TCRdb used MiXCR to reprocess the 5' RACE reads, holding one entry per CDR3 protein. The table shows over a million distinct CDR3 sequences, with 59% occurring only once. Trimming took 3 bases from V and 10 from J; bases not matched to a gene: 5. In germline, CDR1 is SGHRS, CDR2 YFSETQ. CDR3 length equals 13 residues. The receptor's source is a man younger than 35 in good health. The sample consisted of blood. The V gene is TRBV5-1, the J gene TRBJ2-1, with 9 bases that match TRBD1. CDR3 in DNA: TGCGCCAGCAGCTCCGGGACAGGGAACGAGCAGTTCTTC. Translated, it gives CASSSGTGNEQFF.